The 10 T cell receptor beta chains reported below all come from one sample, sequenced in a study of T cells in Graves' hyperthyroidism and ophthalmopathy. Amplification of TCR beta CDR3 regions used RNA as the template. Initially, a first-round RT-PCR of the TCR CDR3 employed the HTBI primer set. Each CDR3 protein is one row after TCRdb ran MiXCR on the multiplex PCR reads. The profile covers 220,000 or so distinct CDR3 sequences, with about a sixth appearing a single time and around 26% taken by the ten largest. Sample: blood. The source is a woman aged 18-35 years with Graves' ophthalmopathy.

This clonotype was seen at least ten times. Written as DNA, the CDR3 is TGTGCCAGCAGCGGGCCGGGGACTAGCGGGTTTTCCTACGAGCAGTACTTC. It is translated as CASSGPGTSGFSYEQYF. The V and J genes are TRBV9 and TRBJ2-7; 12 nucleotides align to TRBD2. Looked up from germline, CDR1 is SGDLS and CDR2 is YYNGEE. V was clipped by 3 bases and J by 1 base; unmatched bases: 8. The CDR3 extends over 17 amino acids.

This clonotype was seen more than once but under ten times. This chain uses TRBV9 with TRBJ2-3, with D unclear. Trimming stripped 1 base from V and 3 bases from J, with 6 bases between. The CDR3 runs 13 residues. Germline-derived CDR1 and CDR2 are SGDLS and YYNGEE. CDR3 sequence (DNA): TGTGCCAGCAGCGTATCACTAACAGATACGCAGTATTTT. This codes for CASSVSLTDTQYF.

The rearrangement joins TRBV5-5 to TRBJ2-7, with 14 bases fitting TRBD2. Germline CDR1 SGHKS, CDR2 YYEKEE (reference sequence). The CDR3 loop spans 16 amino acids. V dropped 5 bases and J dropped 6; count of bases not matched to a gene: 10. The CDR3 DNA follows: TGTGCCAGCAGTCCCCGACTAGCGGGAGGGCCTAGCGAGCAGTACTTC. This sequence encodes CASSPRLAGGPSEQYF.

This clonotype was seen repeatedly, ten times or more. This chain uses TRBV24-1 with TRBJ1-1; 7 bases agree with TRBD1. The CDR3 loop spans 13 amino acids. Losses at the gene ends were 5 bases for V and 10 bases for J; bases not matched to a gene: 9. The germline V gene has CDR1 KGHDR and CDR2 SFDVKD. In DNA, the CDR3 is TGTGCCACCAGTGGACTAATTGGACAGGTAGCTTTCTTT. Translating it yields CATSGLIGQVAFF.

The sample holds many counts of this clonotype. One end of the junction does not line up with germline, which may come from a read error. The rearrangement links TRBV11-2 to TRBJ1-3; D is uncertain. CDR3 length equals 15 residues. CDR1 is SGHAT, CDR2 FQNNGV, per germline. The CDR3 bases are TGTGCCAGCAGCATAGACCAAACCTCTGGAAACACCATATATTTT. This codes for CASSIDQTSGNTIYF.

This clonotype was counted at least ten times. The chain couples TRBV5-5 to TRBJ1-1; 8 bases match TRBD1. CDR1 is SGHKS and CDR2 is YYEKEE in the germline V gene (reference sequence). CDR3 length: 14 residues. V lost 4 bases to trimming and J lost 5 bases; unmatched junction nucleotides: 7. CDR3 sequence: CASSGQGGGTEAFF. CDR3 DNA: TGTGCCAGCAGCGGACAGGGCGGAGGGACTGAAGCTTTCTTT.

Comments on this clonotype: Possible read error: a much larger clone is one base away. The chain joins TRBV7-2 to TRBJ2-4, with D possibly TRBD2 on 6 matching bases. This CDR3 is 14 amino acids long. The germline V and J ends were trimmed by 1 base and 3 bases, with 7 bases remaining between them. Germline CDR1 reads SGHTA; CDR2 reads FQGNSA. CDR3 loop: CASSLVGGKNIQYF. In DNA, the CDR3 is TGTGCCAGCAGCTTAGTGGGAGGCAAAAACATTCAGTACTTC.

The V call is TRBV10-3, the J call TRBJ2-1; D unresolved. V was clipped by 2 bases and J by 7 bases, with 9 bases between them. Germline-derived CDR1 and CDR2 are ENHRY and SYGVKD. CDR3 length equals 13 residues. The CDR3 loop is CAISENNSNEQFF. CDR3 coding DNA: TGTGCCATCAGTGAGAATAACTCTAATGAGCAGTTCTTC.

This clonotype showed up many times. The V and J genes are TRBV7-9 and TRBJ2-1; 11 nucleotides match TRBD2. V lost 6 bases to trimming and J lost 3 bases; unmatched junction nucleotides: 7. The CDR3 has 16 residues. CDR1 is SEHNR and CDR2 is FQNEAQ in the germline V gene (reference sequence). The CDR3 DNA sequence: TGTGCCAGCAGTTTCATCCTAGCGGGGGGCTACAATGAGCAGTTCTTC. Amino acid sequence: CASSFILAGGYNEQFF.

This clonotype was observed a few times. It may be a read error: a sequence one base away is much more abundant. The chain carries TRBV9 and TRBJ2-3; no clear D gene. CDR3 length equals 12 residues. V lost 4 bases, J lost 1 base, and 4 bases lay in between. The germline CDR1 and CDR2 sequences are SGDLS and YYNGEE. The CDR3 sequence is CASSKGTDTQYF. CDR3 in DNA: TGTGCCAGCAGCAAAGGCACAGATACGCAGTATTTT.